This passage covers 8 T cell receptor beta chains from one sample sequenced in a study of T cell repertoires in cytomegalovirus infection. Each CDR3 protein is one row after TCRdb ran MiXCR on the reads. Counted here are about 360,000 distinct CDR3 sequences, 15% to 20% occurring once; the ten biggest clones make up approximately 10%. Sequenced: PBMCs. These receptors were collected from a human donor in good health (CMV status not recorded). Some clones in this sample may be carry-over from other donors' samples.

The chain links TRBV7-9 to TRBJ1-4; the match to TRBD1 covers 7 bases. The V gene's germline CDR1 is SEHNR and CDR2 FQNEAQ (reference sequence). Germline trimming cut 5 bases from V and 1 base from J; bases unmatched to any gene: 10. This CDR3 is built from 17 residues. As DNA, the CDR3 is TGTGCCAGCAGCCCCACTGGAGGGGGCCAAACTAATGAAAAACTGTTTTTT. Encoded protein: CASSPTGGGQTNEKLFF.

This clonotype was seen repeatedly, ten times or more. V gene TRBV7-8 combines with J gene TRBJ1-5; tentatively, D is TRBD1 (6 bases). V dropped 4 bases and J dropped 3 bases, with 13 bases sitting between them. Per germline, CDR1 SGHVS and CDR2 FQNEAQ. The CDR3 has 15 residues. Here the CDR3 DNA reads TGTGCCAGCAGCTCTCGGACAGCGAACAATCAGCCCCAGCATTTT. It is translated as CASSSRTANNQPQHF.

This clonotype was counted only a few times. V is TRBV11-3 and J is TRBJ2-1; 12 positions match TRBD2. The CDR3 covers 17 residues. With V trimmed by 1 base and J by 4 bases, 5 bases remained unmatched. In germline, CDR1 is SGHNT, CDR2 YENEEA. Here the CDR3 DNA reads TGTGCCAGCAGCTTAGGCCTACTAGCGGGGGGATACAATGAGCAGTTCTTC. Its translation is CASSLGLLAGGYNEQFF.

The chain carries TRBV12-3 or TRBV12-4 and TRBJ2-1; TRBD2 matches 9 bases. Trimming removed 5 bases from V and 9 bases from J; junction bases left unmatched: 11. There are 15 residues in the CDR3. CDR3 residues: CASSPTSGHKGEQFF. The CDR3 DNA is TGTGCCAGCAGTCCGACTAGCGGACATAAGGGTGAGCAGTTCTTC.

This clonotype was found many times. V usage is TRBV7-2 and J usage is TRBJ2-7, with no clear D. Deletions cut 2 bases from V and 6 bases from J, with 11 bases between. The CDR3 covers 13 residues. Looked up from germline, CDR1 is SGHTA and CDR2 is FQGNSA. CDR3 bases: TGTGCCAGCAGCTTAAGGTGGGCCCGCGAGCAGTACTTC. Translation gives CASSLRWAREQYF.

This chain connects TRBV9 to TRBJ2-1, with TRBD2 identical over 7 bases. The CDR3 consists of 16 residues. Germline V gene data show CDR1 as SGDLS and CDR2 as YYNGEE. The junction had 11 bases not matched to a gene; V was cut back by 0 bases and J by 8 bases. CDR3 nucleotides: TGTGCCAGCAGCGTAGAGCCTGGGGGGGATCGACATGAGCAGTTCTTC. It specifies CASSVEPGGDRHEQFF.

This clonotype was detected only a few times. V usage is TRBV2 and J usage is TRBJ2-5; 7 bases align to TRBD1. There are 13 residues in the CDR3. V gave up 4 bases and J gave up 5 bases; unmatched junction bases: 4. Germline loops: CDR1 SNHLY, CDR2 FYNNEI. CDR3 amino acids: CASSGRGLETQYF. The CDR3 DNA reads TGTGCCAGCAGTGGAAGGGGGCTGGAGACCCAGTACTTC.

Many counts were recorded for this clonotype. The V call is TRBV6-1, the J call TRBJ2-5; 8 nucleotides line up with TRBD2. Per germline, CDR1 MNHNS and CDR2 SASEGT. The V and J ends lost 8 bases and 4 bases, in that order; junction bases with no gene match: 6. The length of the CDR3 is 13 residues. The CDR3 DNA sequence: TGTGCCAGCCGACCGGGGGGGGCAGAGACCCAGTACTTC. Translation gives CASRPGGAETQYF.